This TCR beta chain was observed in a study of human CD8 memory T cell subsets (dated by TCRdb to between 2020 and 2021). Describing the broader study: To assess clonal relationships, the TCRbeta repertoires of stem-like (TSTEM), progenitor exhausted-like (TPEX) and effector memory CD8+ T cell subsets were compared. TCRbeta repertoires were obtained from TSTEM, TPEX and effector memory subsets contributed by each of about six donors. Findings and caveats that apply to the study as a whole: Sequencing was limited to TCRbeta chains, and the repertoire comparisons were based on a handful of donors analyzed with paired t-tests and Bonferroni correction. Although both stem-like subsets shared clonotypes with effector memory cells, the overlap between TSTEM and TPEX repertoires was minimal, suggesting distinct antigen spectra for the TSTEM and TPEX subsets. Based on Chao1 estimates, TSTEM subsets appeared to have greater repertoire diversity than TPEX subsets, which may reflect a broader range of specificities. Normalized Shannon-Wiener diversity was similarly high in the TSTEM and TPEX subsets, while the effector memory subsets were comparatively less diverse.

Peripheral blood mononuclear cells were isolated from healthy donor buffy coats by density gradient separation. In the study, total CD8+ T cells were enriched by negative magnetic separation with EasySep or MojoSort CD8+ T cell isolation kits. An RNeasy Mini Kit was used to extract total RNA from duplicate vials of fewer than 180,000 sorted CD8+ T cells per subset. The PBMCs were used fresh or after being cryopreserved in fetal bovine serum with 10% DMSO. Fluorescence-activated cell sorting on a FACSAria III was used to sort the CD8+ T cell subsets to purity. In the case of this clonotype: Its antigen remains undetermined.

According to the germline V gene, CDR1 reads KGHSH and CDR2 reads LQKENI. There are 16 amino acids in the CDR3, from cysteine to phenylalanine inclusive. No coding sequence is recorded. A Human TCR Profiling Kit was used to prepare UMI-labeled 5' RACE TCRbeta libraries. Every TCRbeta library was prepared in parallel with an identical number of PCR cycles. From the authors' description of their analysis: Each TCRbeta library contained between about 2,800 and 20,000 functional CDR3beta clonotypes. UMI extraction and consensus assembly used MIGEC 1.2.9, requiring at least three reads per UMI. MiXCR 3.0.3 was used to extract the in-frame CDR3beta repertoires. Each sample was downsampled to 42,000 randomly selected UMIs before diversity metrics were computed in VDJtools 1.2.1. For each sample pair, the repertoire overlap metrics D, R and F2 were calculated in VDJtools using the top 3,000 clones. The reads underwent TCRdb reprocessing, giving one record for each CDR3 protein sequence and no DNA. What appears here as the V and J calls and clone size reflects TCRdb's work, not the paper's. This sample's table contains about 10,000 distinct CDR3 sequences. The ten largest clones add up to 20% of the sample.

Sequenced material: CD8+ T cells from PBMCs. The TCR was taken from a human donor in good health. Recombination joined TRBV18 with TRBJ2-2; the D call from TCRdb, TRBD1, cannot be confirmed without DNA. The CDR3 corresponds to CASSPPIRGNTGELFF.